The 3 T cell receptor beta chains below come from one sample, sequenced in a study of regulatory dendritic cells for organ transplantation. Sequencing used immunoSEQ multiplex PCR; TCRdb keeps in-frame clones, though not all of them. The table records under 45,000 clones, about 89% of them present only once. Sequenced: naive CD4+ T cells from blood. Regarding subset: CD45RA+ naive T cells. The receptors derive from a human donor in good health.

As DNA, the CDR3 is TGTGCCTCAGCTAAGAGGTTCTCTCAAGAGACCCAGTACTTC. This encodes CASAKRFSQETQYF. The V gene is TRBV7-2, the J gene TRBJ2-5; no clear D. The germline V gene encodes CDR1 SGHTA and CDR2 FQGNSA. The CDR3 is 14 residues long. The V end lost 11 bases, the J end lost 2 bases, and 18 bases lay between the germline ends.

The chain has TRBV9 and TRBJ2-2, with a weak D call TRBD2 (5 bases). CDR1 and CDR2 from the germline V gene are SGDLS and YYNGEE. The V gene lost 2 bases and the J gene lost 0 bases, with 8 bases spanning the gap. The CDR3 loop spans 15 amino acids. Written as DNA, the CDR3 is TGTGCCAGCAGCGTTACGGGAACGAACACCGGGGAGCTGTTTTTT. It encodes CASSVTGTNTGELFF.

A word on this clone: The junction differs from germline at one of its ends, possibly a read error. This chain uses TRBV28 with TRBJ2-7, with 7 nucleotides matching TRBD1. Germline lookup yields CDR1 MDHEN and CDR2 SYDVKM. CDR3 length: 13 residues. This CDR3 is CASATTEPGQLLF. The CDR3 DNA sequence: TGTGCCAGTGCAACGACCGAGCCGGGACAGCTCCTCTTC.